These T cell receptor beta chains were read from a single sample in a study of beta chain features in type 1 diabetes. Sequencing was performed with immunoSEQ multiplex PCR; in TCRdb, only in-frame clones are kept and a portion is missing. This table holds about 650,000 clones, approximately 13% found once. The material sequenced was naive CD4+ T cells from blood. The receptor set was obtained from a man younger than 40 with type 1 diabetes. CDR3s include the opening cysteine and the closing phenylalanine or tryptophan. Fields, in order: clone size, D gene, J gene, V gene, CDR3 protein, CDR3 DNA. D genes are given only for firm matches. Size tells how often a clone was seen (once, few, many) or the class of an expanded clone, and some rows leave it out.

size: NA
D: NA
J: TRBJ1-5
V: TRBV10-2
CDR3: CASSVRRGPQHF
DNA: TGCGCCAGCAGTGTTCGAAGGGGGCCCCAGCATTTT

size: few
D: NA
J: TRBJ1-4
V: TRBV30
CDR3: CAWTRGGYEKLFF
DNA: TGTGCCTGGACAAGGGGCGGGTATGAAAAACTGTTTTTT

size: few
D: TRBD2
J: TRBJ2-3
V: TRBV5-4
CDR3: CASSLRAGEADTQYF
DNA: TGTGCCAGCAGCTTGAGGGCGGGGGAAGCAGATACGCAGTATTTT

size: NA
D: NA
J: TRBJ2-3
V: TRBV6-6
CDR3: CASSYSEDTQYF
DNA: TGTGCCAGCAGTTACTCGGAAGATACGCAGTATTTT

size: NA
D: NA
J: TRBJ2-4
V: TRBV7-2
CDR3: CASSLAGKTKNIQYF
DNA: TGTGCCAGCAGCTTAGCGGGGAAAACCAAAAACATTCAGTACTTC

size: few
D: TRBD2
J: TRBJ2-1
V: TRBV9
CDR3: CASSPSGTSRNEQFF
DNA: TGTGCCAGCAGCCCTAGCGGGACTAGCAGGAATGAGCAGTTCTTC

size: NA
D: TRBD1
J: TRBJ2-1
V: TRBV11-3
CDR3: CASSLGQGVWNEQFF
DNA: TGTGCCAGCAGCCTTGGACAGGGTGTGTGGAATGAGCAGTTCTTC

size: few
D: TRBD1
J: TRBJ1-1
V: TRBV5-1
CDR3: CASSRLGGAITEAFF
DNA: TGCGCCAGCAGCAGACTAGGGGGCGCGATCACTGAAGCTTTCTTT

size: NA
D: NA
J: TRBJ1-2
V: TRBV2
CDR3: CASRKDGVGYTF
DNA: TGTGCCAGCAGAAAAGATGGGGTTGGCTACACCTTC

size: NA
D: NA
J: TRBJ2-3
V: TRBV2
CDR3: CASKGTTDTQYF
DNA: TGTGCCAGCAAGGGGACCACAGATACGCAGTATTTT

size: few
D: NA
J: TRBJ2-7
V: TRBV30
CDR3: CAWTPSLGIGFVYEQYF
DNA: TGTGCCTGGACCCCTAGCCTGGGGATAGGATTTGTATACGAGCAGTACTTC

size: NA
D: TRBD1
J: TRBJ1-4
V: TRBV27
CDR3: CASRSTGGSEKLFF
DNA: TGTGCCAGCAGATCAACAGGGGGAAGTGAAAAACTGTTTTTT

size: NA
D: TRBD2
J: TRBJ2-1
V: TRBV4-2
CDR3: CASSQDKASGGVGYNEQFF
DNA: TGTGCCAGCAGCCAAGATAAGGCTAGCGGGGGGGTTGGATACAATGAGCAGTTCTTC

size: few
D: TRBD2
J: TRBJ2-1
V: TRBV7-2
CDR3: CASSPTSGGRNEQFF
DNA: TGTGCCAGCAGCCCGACTAGCGGGGGAAGGAATGAGCAGTTCTTC

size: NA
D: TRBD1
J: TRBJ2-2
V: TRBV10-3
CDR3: CAISGAMRGTVNTGELFF
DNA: TGTGCCATCAGTGGGGCTATGCGAGGGACAGTTAACACCGGGGAGCTGTTTTTT

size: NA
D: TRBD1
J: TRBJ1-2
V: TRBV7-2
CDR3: CARRATGGYGYTF
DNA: TGTGCCAGACGTGCCACAGGGGGCTATGGCTACACCTTC

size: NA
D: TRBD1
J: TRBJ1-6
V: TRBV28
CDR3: CASMRDRGNSPLHF
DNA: TGTGCCAGCATGAGGGACAGGGGGAATTCACCCCTCCACTTT

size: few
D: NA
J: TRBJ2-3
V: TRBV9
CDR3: CASSVVTDRYTDTQYF
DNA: TGTGCCAGCAGCGTAGTTACCGACAGGTACACAGATACGCAGTATTTT

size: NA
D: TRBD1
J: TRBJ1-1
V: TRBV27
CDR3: CASSSAGGTEAFF
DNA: TGTGCCAGCAGTTCGGCAGGGGGGACTGAAGCTTTCTTT

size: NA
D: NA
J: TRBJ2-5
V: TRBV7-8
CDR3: CASSRGRQETQYF
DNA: TGTGCCAGCAGCCGGGGACGTCAAGAGACCCAGTACTTC

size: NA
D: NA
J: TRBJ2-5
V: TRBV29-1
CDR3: CSVLGNQETQYF
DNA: TGCAGCGTCTTGGGTAACCAAGAGACCCAGTACTTC

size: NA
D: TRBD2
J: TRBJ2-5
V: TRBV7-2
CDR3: CASSWSSGPQETQYF
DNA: TGTGCCAGCAGCTGGTCTAGCGGCCCCCAAGAGACCCAGTACTTC

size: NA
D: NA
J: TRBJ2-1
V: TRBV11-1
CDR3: CASSLTDGAQGHEQFF
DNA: TGTGCCAGCAGCCTGACCGACGGGGCTCAGGGGCATGAGCAGTTCTTC

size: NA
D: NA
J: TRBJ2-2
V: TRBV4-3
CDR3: CASSQDRRWLNTGELFF
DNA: TGCGCCAGCAGCCAAGATCGCAGGTGGTTAAACACCGGGGAGCTGTTTTTT

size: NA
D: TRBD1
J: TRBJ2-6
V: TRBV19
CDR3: CASTHRGPGANVLTF
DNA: TGTGCCAGTACCCACAGGGGGCCGGGGGCCAACGTCCTGACTTTC

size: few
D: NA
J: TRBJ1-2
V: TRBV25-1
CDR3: CASSPWGGNYGYTF
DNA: TGTGCCAGCAGCCCCTGGGGGGGTAACTATGGCTACACCTTC

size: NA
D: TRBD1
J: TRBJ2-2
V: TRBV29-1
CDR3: CSAGTESTGELFF
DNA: TGCAGCGCCGGGACAGAGAGTACCGGGGAGCTGTTTTTT

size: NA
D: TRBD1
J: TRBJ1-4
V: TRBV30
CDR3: CATGQSTTNEKLFF
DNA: TGTGCCACGGGACAGTCTACAACTAATGAAAAACTGTTTTTT

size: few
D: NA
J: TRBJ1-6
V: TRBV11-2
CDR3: CASRATVSPLHF
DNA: TGTGCCAGCAGGGCGACCGTTTCACCCCTCCACTTT

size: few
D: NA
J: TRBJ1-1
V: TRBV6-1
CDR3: CASSDRGVNTEAFF
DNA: TGTGCCAGCAGTGACAGGGGAGTTAACACTGAAGCTTTCTTT

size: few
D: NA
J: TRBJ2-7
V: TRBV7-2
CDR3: CASTKSEANSYEQYF
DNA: TGTGCCAGCACCAAATCAGAGGCGAACTCCTACGAGCAGTACTTC

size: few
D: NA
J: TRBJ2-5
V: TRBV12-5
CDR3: CASGLVGKGGFVTQYF
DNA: TGTGCTAGTGGTTTGGTAGGGAAGGGCGGCTTTGTGACCCAGTACTTC

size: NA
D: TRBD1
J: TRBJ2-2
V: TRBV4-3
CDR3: CASSQEQGARAGELFF
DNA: TGCGCCAGCAGCCAAGAACAGGGGGCGAGGGCCGGGGAGCTGTTTTTT

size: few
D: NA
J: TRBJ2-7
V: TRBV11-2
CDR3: CASSRSGQGYSYEQYF
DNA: TGTGCCAGCAGCCGCAGTGGGCAGGGGTACTCCTACGAGCAGTACTTC

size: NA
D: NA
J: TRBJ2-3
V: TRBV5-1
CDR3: CASSLSTDTQYF
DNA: TGCGCCAGCAGCTTAAGCACAGATACGCAGTATTTT

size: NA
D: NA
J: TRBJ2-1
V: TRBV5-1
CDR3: CASSLGQTYNEQFF
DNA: TGCGCCAGCAGCTTGGGACAAACATACAATGAGCAGTTCTTC

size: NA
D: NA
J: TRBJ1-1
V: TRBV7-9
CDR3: CASSPPMNTEAFF
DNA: TGTGCCAGCAGCCCTCCCATGAACACTGAAGCTTTCTTT

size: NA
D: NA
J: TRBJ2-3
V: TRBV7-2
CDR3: CASSLDQGTDTQYF
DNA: TGTGCCAGCAGCTTAGACCAAGGGACAGATACGCAGTATTTT

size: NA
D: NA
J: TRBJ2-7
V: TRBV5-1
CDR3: CASSRAQTYEQYF
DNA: TGCGCCAGCAGCCGGGCCCAGACCTACGAGCAGTACTTC

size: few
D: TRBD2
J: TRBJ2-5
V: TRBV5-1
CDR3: CASSLAGSQETQYF
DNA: TGCGCCAGCAGCTTAGCGGGGAGCCAAGAGACCCAGTACTTC

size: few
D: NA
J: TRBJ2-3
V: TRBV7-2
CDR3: CASSEFLQGTDTQYF
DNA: TGTGCCAGCAGCGAATTTTTACAGGGAACAGATACGCAGTATTTT

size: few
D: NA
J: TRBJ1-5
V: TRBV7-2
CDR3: CASSPLGRTDQPQHF
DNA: TGTGCCAGCAGCCCACTGGGGCGAACGGATCAGCCCCAGCATTTT

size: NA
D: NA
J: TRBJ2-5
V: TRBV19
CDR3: CASSIAGQPQETQYF
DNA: TGTGCCAGTAGTATTGCGGGACAGCCCCAAGAGACCCAGTACTTC

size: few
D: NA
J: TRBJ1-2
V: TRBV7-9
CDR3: CASSLGQRPVGYTF
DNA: TGTGCCAGCAGCTTGGGCCAGCGTCCTGTTGGCTACACCTTC

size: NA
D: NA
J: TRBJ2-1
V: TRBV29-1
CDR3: CSVEPSLTRYNEQFF
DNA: TGCAGCGTTGAACCTTCCCTGACCCGGTACAATGAGCAGTTCTTC

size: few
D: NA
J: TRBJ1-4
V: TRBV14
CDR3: CASSQGPSRRNEKLFF
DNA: TGTGCCAGCAGCCAAGGACCGTCCCGCAGGAATGAAAAACTGTTTTTT

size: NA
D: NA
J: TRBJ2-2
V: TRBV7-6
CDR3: CASSPQGSTGELFF
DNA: TGTGCCAGCAGTCCCCAGGGAAGTACCGGGGAGCTGTTTTTT